This T cell receptor beta chain is from a study of blood T cell repertoires in COVID-19. For the study at large: The analysed material was cDNA or gDNA that came from T cells, B-cell-depleted T cells, or PBMCs.

Those who participated ranged in age from roughly 18 to 100 years and resided in 24 US areas. Germline values: CDR1 MDHEN, CDR2 SYDVKM. The ends were cut back, 2 bases at V and 4 bases at J, with 11 bases in the middle. The length of the CDR3 is 14 residues. Original methodology: Quantification of nucleated cells was approximated via reference gene primer amplification. Measured with immunoSEQ multiplex PCR; TCRdb has only the in-frame clones, and not every one. For V, J and clone size, that table is used; D and trimming come from the DNA. The sample lists some 270,000 clones, 85% occurring once. The sequencing sample was made of PBMCs or T cells enriched from blood (not recorded which). The gene calls are TRBV28 and TRBJ1-2, with D tentatively TRBD1 (6 bases). The TCR was taken from a woman aged 50 to 60 who had been exposed to COVID-19. Here the CDR3 reads CASSLGSRGYGYTF. In DNA form, the CDR3 reads TGTGCCAGCAGTTTAGGGTCCAGGGGCTATGGCTACACCTTC.